These 14 T cell receptor beta chains share one sample of origin, sequenced in a study of T cell responses to AZD1222 COVID-19 vaccine. The table came from immunoSEQ multiplex PCR; TCRdb's copy has only in-frame clones and leaves some out. Of approximately 120,000 clones listed, approximately 90% were seen once; the top ten hold around 4.3%. This sample comprised peripheral blood, obtained on day 0 of AZD1222 vaccination. These receptors were obtained from an adult in good health.

The V and J genes are TRBV6-4 and TRBJ2-1, with 10 bases identical to TRBD2. Germline CDR1 reads MRHNA; CDR2 reads SNTAGT. The trim removed 5 bases at V and 3 bases at J, leaving 7 bases unmatched. This CDR3 contains 16 residues. In DNA form, the CDR3 reads TGTGCCAGCAGTACACTAGCGGGGCAATACTACAATGAGCAGTTCTTC. This gives the protein CASSTLAGQYYNEQFF.

This clone was seen a handful of times. The rearrangement links TRBV15 to TRBJ1-1; D remains ambiguous. V dropped 5 bases and J dropped 3 bases, with 7 bases sitting between them. The CDR3 length is 12 residues. The germline CDR1 and CDR2 sequences are LNHNV and YYDKDF (reference sequence). This CDR3 reads CATSELDTEAFF. CDR3 sequence (DNA): TGTGCCACCAGCGAGTTGGACACTGAAGCTTTCTTT.

This clone was found once. The chain links TRBV7-9 to TRBJ2-3; D gene unclear. The CDR3 runs 14 residues. Germline V gene lookup returns CDR1 SEHNR and CDR2 FQNEAQ (reference sequence). Trimming pared 3 bases from V and 0 bases from J, leaving 7 bases between. CDR3 protein: CASSFQASTDTQYF. The CDR3 coding sequence is TGTGCCAGCAGCTTTCAAGCTAGCACAGATACGCAGTATTTT. The full variable domain, completed using reference TRBV7-9 and TRBJ2-3, is DTGVSQNPRHKITKRGQNVTFRCDPISEHNRLYWYRQTLGQGPEFLTYFQNEAQLEKSRLLSDRFSAERPKGSFSTLEIQRTEQGDSAMYLCASSFQASTDTQYFGPGTRLTVL.

The J gene is TRBJ2-3, the V gene TRBV3-1 (or the pseudogene TRBV3-2), with D hard to call. V gave up 1 base and J gave up 1 base, with 15 bases separating them. The CDR3 is 17 residues long. The V gene's germline CDR1 is LGHDT and CDR2 YNNKEL (reference sequence). CDR3: CASSQAAGRAGTDTQYF. The CDR3 DNA sequence: TGTGCCAGCAGCCAAGCGGCCGGACGGGCTGGCACAGATACGCAGTATTTT.

This sequence joins TRBV7-2 and TRBJ2-7, with 8 bases lining up with TRBD1. The CDR3 covers 14 residues. V shed 5 bases, J shed 7 bases, and the junction held 10 bases outside the gene matches. Germline-derived CDR1 and CDR2 are SGHTA and FQGNSA. CDR3 DNA: TGTGCCAGCAGCCCCTGGCAGGGGGCGGGGGAGCAGTACTTC. This translates into CASSPWQGAGEQYF.

The genes are TRBV5-4 and TRBJ1-3, with TRBD1 as a possible D gene (6 bases). Germline V gene lookup returns CDR1 SGHNT and CDR2 YYREEE (reference sequence). V was shortened by 1 base and J by 4 bases, with 12 bases between the two germline ends. The CDR3 is made up of 15 amino acids. CDR3 sequence reads: CASSLNQGTGNTIYF. The DNA for the CDR3 is TGTGCCAGCAGCTTGAACCAGGGGACAGGAAACACCATATATTTT. The full variable domain, its missing parts supplied by reference TRBV5-4 and TRBJ1-3, is ETGVTQSPTHLIKTRGQQVTLRCSSQSGHNTVSWYQQALGQGPQFIFQYYREEENGRGNFPPRFSGLQFPNYSSELNVNALELDDSALYLCASSLNQGTGNTIYFGEGSWLTVV.

This chain links TRBV6-2 or TRBV6-3 with TRBJ1-6; D is uncertain. The CDR3 runs 15 residues. In germline, CDR1 is MNHEY, CDR2 SVGEGT. The V and J ends lost 4 bases and 7 bases respectively, with 14 bases between them. The CDR3 reads CASSFRGSFNSPLHF. The CDR3 coding sequence is TGTGCCAGCAGTTTCCGGGGAAGTTTCAATTCACCCCTCCACTTT.

In its sample, this clone was seen once. V is TRBV27 and J is TRBJ1-1; tentatively, D is TRBD1 (6 bases). Trimming left V 6 bases short and J 1 base short, with 15 bases between. CDR1 is MNHEY, CDR2 SMNVEV, per germline (reference sequence). The CDR3 is made up of 15 amino acids. CDR3 sequence: CASRRGGRENTEAFF. CDR3 DNA: TGTGCCAGCAGACGTGGGGGCAGGGAGAACACTGAAGCTTTCTTT.

This chain links TRBV9 with TRBJ2-3; the D gene is possibly TRBD2 (6 bases). Germline CDR1 is SGDLS and CDR2 is YYNGEE. Trimming pared 7 bases from V and 0 bases from J, leaving 12 bases between. The CDR3 extends over 14 amino acids. CDR3: CASGRGLSTDTQYF. CDR3 coding DNA: TGTGCCAGCGGGCGGGGACTTAGCACAGATACGCAGTATTTT.

The chain links TRBV5-1 to TRBJ2-7; 9 bases are a match to TRBD1. Per germline, CDR1 SGHRS and CDR2 YFSETQ. The CDR3 is 15 amino acids. Trimming cost V 0 bases and J 0 bases; bases outside gene matches: 1. As DNA, the CDR3 is TGCGCCAGCAGCTTGGGGACAGGGGTCTCCTACGAGCAGTACTTC. Protein sequence: CASSLGTGVSYEQYF.

The chain combines TRBV28 with TRBJ1-2; 7 positions agree with TRBD1. Germline V gene data show CDR1 as MDHEN and CDR2 as SYDVKM. This CDR3 has 13 residues. V shed 6 bases, J shed 8 bases, and the junction held 9 bases outside the gene matches. The CDR3 DNA follows: TGTGCCAGCAGAACCACAGGGGCGGGAGGCTACACCTTC. Translating gives CASRTTGAGGYTF.

The chain employs TRBV30 and TRBJ2-5, with 12 bases matching TRBD2. There are 16 residues in the CDR3. Germline V gene sequence: CDR1 GTSNPN, CDR2 SVGIG (reference sequence). After removal of 0 bases from V and 2 bases from J, the junction contained 4 bases not matched to a gene. This CDR3 reads CAWSVGLAGGQETQYF. The DNA of the CDR3 is TGTGCCTGGAGTGTAGGCCTAGCGGGGGGGCAAGAGACCCAGTACTTC.

The chain joins TRBV12-2 to TRBJ1-3. TRBV12-2 is flagged as a pseudogene. The CDR3 sequence is 12 residues long. CDR3: CASRLGGNTIYF. DNA of the CDR3: TGTGCAAGTCGCTTGGGGGGGAACACCATATATTTT.

The genes are TRBV7-9 and TRBJ1-4; D unclear. The germline CDR1 and CDR2 sequences are SEHNR and FQNEAQ (reference sequence). V lost 3 bases, J lost 2 bases, and 13 bases lay in between. The CDR3 sequence is 16 residues long. The CDR3 spells CASSFQRGSTNEKLFF. In DNA form, the CDR3 reads TGTGCCAGCAGCTTCCAGCGGGGATCCACTAATGAAAAACTGTTTTTT.